The clone carrying this T cell receptor (beta chain) showed up just a few times. This entry comes from a study of blood T cell repertoires in COVID-19. Study background: Donors in the United States, Italy and Spain gave samples during acute or convalescent COVID-19. The cDNA or gDNA used as material had been derived from T cells, B-cell-depleted T cells, or PBMCs.

V shed 4 bases and J shed 4 bases, with 13 bases lying between them. Germline assignment: CDR1 SGHTA and CDR2 FQGNSA. The CDR3 runs 15 residues. Per the study methods: The assay estimated nucleated cells by amplifying reference gene primers. Sequenced by immunoSEQ multiplex PCR; TCRdb stores in-frame clones only, minus some. V, J and clone size reflect that table, while D and trimming were determined from the DNA. The sample records hundreds of thousands of clones, 85% being singletons. Sequencing input: peripheral blood. The rearrangement links TRBV7-2 to TRBJ2-2, with D perhaps matching TRBD2 (5 bases). The clonotype originates from a human donor in a cohort sampled during active COVID-19. This CDR3 reads CASSSARGTTGELFF. CDR3 coding DNA: TGTGCCAGCAGCTCCGCTCGGGGTACCACCGGGGAGCTGTTTTTT. Combining the CDR3 with reference TRBV7-2 and TRBJ2-2 gives the whole variable domain GAGVSQSPSNKVTEKGKDVELRCDPISGHTALYWYRQSLGQGLEFLIYFQGNSAPDKSGLPSDRFSAERTGGSVSTLTIQRTQQEDSAVYLCASSSARGTTGELFFGEGSRLTVL.